The clone carrying this T cell receptor beta chain was picked up many times. Time point denoted: pre-sensitization, week 0. As for treatment: therapeutic diphenylcyclopropenone sensitization with weekly scalp DPC. The data stem from a study of human T cells and chemical hapten exposure. Looking at the study overall: Patch tests delivered 0.01% DPC to the upper back and were evaluated at 6 days.

The CDR3 contains 14 residues. The V end lost 5 bases, the J end lost 1 base, and 10 bases lay between the germline ends. Using its own MiXCR run on the RACE reads, TCRdb lists one record per CDR3 protein. Here the sample spans around 100,000 distinct CDR3 sequences, 10% to 13% being singletons. This chain uses TRBV12-3 or TRBV12-4 with TRBJ2-3; TRBD2 is a possible D gene (6 bases). The TCR was taken from a woman aged 60 to 75 with alopecia areata. Some clones in this sample may be carry-over from other donors' samples. The sequencing here drew on whole blood, taken in connection with sensitization to the hapten diphenylcyclopropenone (DPC). CDR3 DNA: TGTGCCAGCAGTCGGTGGGGGGGCACAGATACGCAGTATTTT. Protein: CASSRWGGTDTQYF.